One and the same sample provided the 19 T cell receptor beta chains below, sequenced in a study of cytomegalovirus exposure and HLA in healthy donors. Amplification used 60 Vbeta primers and 13 Jbeta primers. The table came from immunoSEQ multiplex PCR; TCRdb's copy has only in-frame clones and leaves some out. There are 130,000 or so clones in the sample; around nine tenths occur only once, and more than 4% lies in the top ten. The sequenced sample consisted of PBMCs. These receptors all come from a woman younger than 45 in good health and CMV-seronegative.

The rearrangement uses TRBV29-1 and TRBJ2-5; a possible D gene is TRBD1 (5 bases). V gave up 1 base and J gave up 0 bases, with 9 bases separating them. CDR1 is SQVTM and CDR2 is ANQGSEA in the germline V gene. The CDR3 is 14 amino acids. In DNA, the CDR3 is TGCAGCGTTGAAGGGGGCGCCTACCAAGAGACCCAGTACTTC. Translating gives CSVEGGAYQETQYF.

The rearrangement uses TRBV5-4 and TRBJ1-4; D possibly corresponds to TRBD1 (6 bases). Germline values: CDR1 SGHNT, CDR2 YYREEE (reference sequence). V lost 1 base and J 2 bases, leaving 6 bases between the germline ends. This CDR3 has 14 residues. The CDR3 sequence is CASSLQGTNEKLFF. The CDR3 region has the DNA TGTGCCAGCAGCTTGCAGGGGACTAATGAAAAACTGTTTTTT. The whole variable domain, remainder taken from reference TRBV5-4 and TRBJ1-4, is ETGVTQSPTHLIKTRGQQVTLRCSSQSGHNTVSWYQQALGQGPQFIFQYYREEENGRGNFPPRFSGLQFPNYSSELNVNALELDDSALYLCASSLQGTNEKLFFGSGTQLSVL.

The gene calls are TRBV30 and TRBJ1-4; no clear D gene. From germline, CDR1 is GTSNPN and CDR2 SVGIG (reference sequence). The ends were cut back, 2 bases at V and 2 bases at J, with 15 bases in the middle. This CDR3 is built from 16 residues. The CDR3 is CAWSRVAGGTNEKLFF. Written as DNA, the CDR3 is TGTGCCTGGAGTAGGGTCGCCGGAGGGACTAATGAAAAACTGTTTTTT. The full variable domain, rest sourced from reference TRBV30 and TRBJ1-4, is SQTIHQWPATLVQPVGSPLSLECTVEGTSNPNLYWYRQAAGRGLQLLFYSVGIGQISSEVPQNLSASRPQDRQFILSSKKLLLSDSGFYLCAWSRVAGGTNEKLFFGSGTQLSVL.

The V and J genes are TRBV10-1 and TRBJ1-5; D perhaps matches TRBD1 (5 bases). Germline-derived CDR1 and CDR2 are WNHNN and SYGVQD (reference sequence). The CDR3 has 15 residues. V lost 2 bases and J 5 bases, leaving 13 bases between the germline ends. The DNA of the CDR3 is TGCGCCAGCAGTGAGGGCAGGGAGGGACATCAGCCCCAGCATTTT. Amino acids: CASSEGREGHQPQHF.

The rearrangement joins TRBV19 to TRBJ1-1, with a weak D call TRBD1 (6 bases). CDR1 and CDR2 from the germline V gene are LNHDA and SQIVND (reference sequence). Trimming shortened V by 10 bases and J by 3 bases, and 18 bases separated the two germline ends. This CDR3 is 14 amino acids long. The CDR3: CAITARGPDTEAFF. The CDR3 nucleotides read TGTGCCATTACCGCGCGGGGGCCGGACACTGAAGCTTTCTTT.

As for this clone: Other DNA sequences in this specimen translate into the identical CDR3. This chain connects TRBV5-4 to TRBJ2-2; 11 bases match TRBD2. The CDR3 covers 15 residues. V lost 4 bases, J lost 8 bases, and 7 bases stayed unmatched. Germline V gene lookup returns CDR1 SGHNT and CDR2 YYREEE (reference sequence). The CDR3: CASSIVGLAGGELFF. The CDR3 nucleotides are TGTGCCAGCAGCATTGTAGGACTAGCGGGTGGGGAGCTGTTTTTT.

The chain couples TRBV5-5 to TRBJ2-7, with TRBD2 matching over 10 bases. The CDR3 extends over 15 amino acids. With V trimmed by 2 bases and J by 3 bases, 5 bases remained unmatched. The germline gives CDR1 SGHKS, CDR2 YYEKEE (reference sequence). The CDR3 nucleotides read TGTGCCAGCAGCTTAATACTAGCGGGGATCTACGAGCAGTACTTC. This sequence encodes CASSLILAGIYEQYF.

The V gene is TRBV6-4, the J gene TRBJ1-2; 7 positions agree with TRBD1. This CDR3 comprises 14 residues. Per the germline V gene, CDR1 is MRHNA and CDR2 is SNTAGT. V was pared by 4 bases and J by 6 bases, with 8 bases of the junction left unmatched. The CDR3 is CASSATDRSDGYTF. The DNA of the CDR3 is TGTGCCAGCAGTGCTACGGACAGGTCGGATGGCTACACCTTC.

In its sample, this clone was seen once. The chain is built from TRBV4-3 and TRBJ1-2; TRBD1 is a possible D gene (5 bases). The CDR3 covers 14 residues. From germline, CDR1 is LGHNA and CDR2 YSLEER. Trimming pared 0 bases from V and 3 bases from J, leaving 8 bases between. CDR3 loop: CASSQDIGDYGYTF. CDR3 coding DNA: TGCGCCAGCAGCCAAGATATAGGGGACTATGGCTACACCTTC.

This clone has only one observation. CDR3: CASSYLGDEQFF. The CDR3 region has the DNA TGTGCCAGCAGTTACTTGGGAGATGAGCAGTTCTTC. The rearrangement uses TRBV6-5 and TRBJ2-1, with D possibly being TRBD2 (5 bases). CDR3 size: 12 residues. V was shortened by 1 base and J by 8 bases, with 6 bases between the two germline ends. Germline assignment: CDR1 MNHEY and CDR2 SVGAGI.

This clone is a singleton in its sample. V is TRBV9 and J is TRBJ1-1; D remains unclear. The germline V and J ends were trimmed by 4 bases and 3 bases, with 13 bases remaining between them. The CDR3 contains 14 residues. The V gene's germline CDR1 is SGDLS and CDR2 YYNGEE. The CDR3 loop is CASSPRGPDTEAFF. CDR3 coding DNA: TGTGCCAGCAGCCCCCGAGGGCCCGACACTGAAGCTTTCTTT.

There are a few counts of this clone. The rearrangement uses TRBV6-5 and TRBJ1-5, with D tentatively TRBD1 (6 bases). This CDR3 comprises 15 residues. The germline V and J ends were trimmed by 6 bases and 1 base, with 13 bases remaining between them. Germline V gene data show CDR1 as MNHEY and CDR2 as SVGAGI. This chain's CDR3 is CASSRRQASNQPQHF. CDR3 DNA: TGTGCCAGCAGCCGAAGACAGGCGAGCAATCAGCCCCAGCATTTT.

The chain combines TRBV29-1 with TRBJ2-7; 10 bases line up with TRBD2. The CDR3 has 11 amino acids. The V gene end was trimmed by 7 bases and the J gene end by 5 bases; junction bases not matched to a gene: 2. Per germline, CDR1 SQVTM and CDR2 ANQGSEA. CDR3: CSAGLADEQYF. The CDR3 region has the DNA TGCAGCGCCGGACTAGCGGACGAGCAGTACTTC.

This clone was seen once. The chain recombines TRBV13 with TRBJ2-3; 13 positions match TRBD2. Per the germline V gene, CDR1 is PRHDT and CDR2 is FYEKMQ (reference sequence). V dropped 2 bases and J dropped 3; count of bases not matched to a gene: 5. This CDR3 comprises 17 residues. The CDR3 nucleotides read TGTGCCAGCAGCTTAAAGACTAGCGGGAGGATGACAGATACGCAGTATTTT. It is translated as CASSLKTSGRMTDTQYF.

A single count supports this clone. This chain connects TRBV5-4 to TRBJ2-1; 10 nucleotides agree with TRBD2. CDR3 length: 14 amino acids. V lost 0 bases to trimming and J lost 8 bases; unmatched junction nucleotides: 2. Germline CDR1 SGHNT, CDR2 YYREEE (reference sequence). For the CDR3, the DNA is TGTGCCAGCAGCTTGGGCGGGACTAGCGATGAGCAGTTCTTC. Encoded protein: CASSLGGTSDEQFF.

The chain couples TRBV6-5 to TRBJ1-5; weak D call: TRBD1 (5 bases). The CDR3 is 14 residues long. The V gene's germline CDR1 is MNHEY and CDR2 SVGAGI. The V and J ends lost 0 bases and 5 bases respectively, with 8 bases between them. The CDR3 nucleotides read TGTGCCAGCAGTTACTCAGGGGATGATCAGCCCCAGCATTTT. It is translated as CASSYSGDDQPQHF.

The chain uses TRBV29-1 and TRBJ2-5, with a tentative D call TRBD2 (6 bases). The germline V gene encodes CDR1 SQVTM and CDR2 ANQGSEA. This CDR3 comprises 14 residues. V dropped 2 bases and J dropped 7 bases, with 17 bases sitting between them. The CDR3 DNA sequence: TGCAGCGTTGAATTCGCGGGGTCGCAGTGGACCCAGTACTTC. Its translation: CSVEFAGSQWTQYF. Complete variable domain (other parts from reference TRBV29-1 and TRBJ2-5): SAVISQKPSRDICQRGTSLTIQCQVDSQVTMMFWYRQQPGQSLTLIATANQGSEATYESGFVIDKFPISRPNLTFSTLTVSNMSPEDSSIYLCSVEFAGSQWTQYFGPGTRLLVL.

The V call is TRBV28, the J call TRBJ2-7; D might be TRBD2 (5 bases). There are 13 residues in the CDR3. CDR1 is MDHEN, CDR2 SYDVKM, per germline. The V end was cut by 3 bases, the J end by 7 bases, with 13 bases between. The CDR3 region has the DNA TGTGCCAGCAGTTTTCGGGGATTTGGGGAGCAGTACTTC. This codes for CASSFRGFGEQYF.

V and J are TRBV5-4 and TRBJ2-3; 10 nucleotides align to TRBD2. The V gene end was trimmed by 4 bases and the J gene end by 5 bases; junction bases not matched to a gene: 10. Germline V gene sequence: CDR1 SGHNT, CDR2 YYREEE (reference sequence). This CDR3 region has 16 residues. The CDR3 coding sequence is TGTGCCAGCAGCGTGGGGGGTCTAGCGGGGGTAGATACGCAGTATTTT. Its translation is CASSVGGLAGVDTQYF.